One TCR beta chain is described in this entry. Its antigen remains unknown. The data are from a study of T cell responses to AZD1222 COVID-19 vaccine. Study-level findings and limits: Clonal diversity may have been underestimated in mostly white British donors.

Profiled with immunoSEQ multiplex PCR; TCRdb holds only in-frame clones, not every one. This table holds approximately 150,000 clones, 93% found once. CDR1 and CDR2 (germline): SGHRS, YFSETQ. The CDR3 spans 15 residues. V was trimmed by 0 bases and J by 1 base, leaving 10 bases between them. This sample comprised peripheral blood, obtained on day 0 of AZD1222 vaccination. The TCR originated in an adult in good health. The V and J genes are TRBV5-1 and TRBJ1-1; no definite D call. The CDR3, as DNA: TGCGCCAGCAGCTTGGGGCAGCCCGGGAACACTGAAGCTTTCTTT. This sequence encodes CASSLGQPGNTEAFF. The full variable domain, with the rest looked up from reference TRBV5-1 and TRBJ1-1, is KAGVTQTPRYLIKTRGQQVTLSCSPISGHRSVSWYQQTPGQGLQFLFEYFSETQRNKGNFPGRFSGRQFSNSRSEMNVSTLELGDSALYLCASSLGQPGNTEAFFGQGTRLTVV.